The present T cell receptor (beta chain) was sequenced within a study of OX40 agonist ivuxolimab in advanced cancers. The overall study: Earlier anti-PD-1, anti-PD-L1 or anti-CTLA-4 therapy was permitted; roughly 42% had received some. There were three patients with partial responses, one having hepatocellular carcinoma and two cutaneous melanoma.

Study-level results: Clonal expansion by week 6 occurred in CD4+ and CD8+ blood T cells (at 0.1 to 3.0 mg/kg). Fewer expanded clones were found on average in CD4+ than in CD8+ T cells.

The CDR3 spans 16 residues. Germline V CDR1 and CDR2: SGHNT, YYREEE (reference sequence). V was shortened by 0 bases and J by 0 bases, with 7 bases between the two germline ends. In regard to this clone: The antigen is not known.

Here immunoSEQ multiplex PCR was the method, and the copy in TCRdb shows in-frame clones only, minus some. The table includes about 150,000 clones, 85% to 95% detected once. The clonotype originates from an adult with an advanced solid tumor such as melanoma, head and neck, liver or kidney cancer. This chain links TRBV5-4 with TRBJ1-6; D uncertain. Sequenced material: CD4+ or CD8+ T cells sorted from blood, taken in a trial of the OX40 agonist ivuxolimab. CDR3 protein: CASSLVGDSYNSPLHF. The CDR3 coding sequence is TGTGCCAGCAGCTTGGTTGGAGACTCCTATAATTCACCCCTCCACTTT.